This is a list of T cell receptor beta chains from one sample in a study of blood T cell repertoires in COVID-19. Using immunoSEQ multiplex PCR, the repertoire was profiled, and TCRdb retains in-frame clones only, with some absent. The sample records 200,000 to 250,000 clones, 70% to 90% being singletons. Sequenced: PBMCs or T cells enriched from blood (not recorded which). The receptors were sampled from a man aged 35 to 55 who had recovered from COVID-19. Each CDR3 is given with its conserved first and last residue. Part of the rows lack a size; the others show once, few, many or a class for expanded clones.

clone_size v_call cdr3_aa
NA TRBV9 CASSPGTAHNYGYTF
few TRBV18 CASSPQDSNQPQHF
NA TRBV6-5 CARPERREETQYF
once TRBV30 CAWSVQLNTGELFF
NA TRBV12-3/TRBV12-4 CASSLVQNTEAFF
NA TRBV5-1 CASSLGAGPSTEAFF
NA TRBV3-1/TRBV3-2 CASSHAGYLGYGYTF
few TRBV7-3 CASSLGQNTDTQYF
few TRBV12-3/TRBV12-4 CASSEQGHTQYF
NA TRBV28 CASSGYTGSSYNEQFF
NA TRBV2 CASQGNYGYTF
NA TRBV7-9 CASSFGQTSGGPYEQYF
NA TRBV24-1 CATSDSDRNYGYTF
NA TRBV30 CAWSVRFAGPRALGGDSPLHF
NA TRBV20-1 CSASSGGSPLHF
NA TRBV5-1 CASSPGLLTVNEQYF
NA TRBV18 CASSPQATEAFF
NA TRBV11-2 CASSPGLAGGPRETQYF
few TRBV19 CASSPPTGAFYGYTF
NA TRBV19 CASSISGQGNYGYTF
few TRBV18 CASSPPGLAGGGRQFF
NA TRBV19 CASSPEPGQARPTQYF
NA TRBV5-1 CASSLGGMSSYNEQFF
NA TRBV20-1 CSASRASGSSYEQYF
NA TRBV5-1 CASSLGVPEIYGYTF
NA TRBV7-8 CASSLETGLAVGYNEQFF
few TRBV6-5 CASRAASAYEQYF
NA TRBV18 CASSSDRGNTEAFF
NA TRBV7-2 CASSSRTGESAFF
NA TRBV6-5 CASRPGTDYGYTF
NA TRBV5-1 CASTRTSGYITSANTGELFF
once TRBV5-6 CASSLGQKNNEKLFF
NA TRBV5-1 CASSLGGPQETQYF
NA TRBV4-1 CASSQEGQGWTGELFF
once TRBV7-3 CASSLNSGFGLYTF
NA TRBV27 CASSLVGEGQPQHF
NA TRBV2 CASSYQETQYF
NA TRBV29-1 CSVPPGLLPSGANVLTF
NA TRBV20-1 CSASPTQGAATNEQFF
NA TRBV2 CASRTGTGGVQYF
NA TRBV5-1 CASSQGISYNEQFF
NA TRBV9 CASSSGRGGFNTEAFF